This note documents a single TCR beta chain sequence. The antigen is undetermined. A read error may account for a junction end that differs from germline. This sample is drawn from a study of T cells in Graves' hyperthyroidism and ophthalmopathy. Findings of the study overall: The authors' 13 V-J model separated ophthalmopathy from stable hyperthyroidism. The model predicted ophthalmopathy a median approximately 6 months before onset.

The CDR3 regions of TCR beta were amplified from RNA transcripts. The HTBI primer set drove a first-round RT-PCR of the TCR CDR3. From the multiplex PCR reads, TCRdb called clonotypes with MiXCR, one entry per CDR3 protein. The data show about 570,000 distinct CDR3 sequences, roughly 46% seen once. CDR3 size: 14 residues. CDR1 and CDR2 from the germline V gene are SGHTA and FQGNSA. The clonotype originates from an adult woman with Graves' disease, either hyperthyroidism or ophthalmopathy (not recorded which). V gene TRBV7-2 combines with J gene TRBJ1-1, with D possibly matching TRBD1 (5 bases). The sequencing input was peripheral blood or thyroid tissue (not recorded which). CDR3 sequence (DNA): TGCGCCAGCAGCCAAGGGGTTGCTAACACTGAAGCTTTCTTT. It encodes CASSQGVANTEAFF.